This T cell receptor (beta chain) was retrieved from a study of identical twins. TCRdb redid the calling of the 5' RACE reads with MiXCR, one entry per CDR3 protein. Of 650,000 to 800,000 distinct CDR3 sequences in the sample, more than 6.5% were seen once. General study points: In cord blood, abundant beta clonotypes had fewer insertions; memory showed no trend. Sequences that were out-of-frame, alpha and twin-shared displayed an excess of low generation probability.

As concerns this clonotype: Its target is unknown.

Healthy Caucasian individuals made up all the donors. The same sample was also studied in work on yellow fever vaccine responses in identical twins. That paper adds: Twin vaccine T cell responses reportedly seemed partly convergent, partly personalized.

The sample comprised PBMCs. The TCR originated in a woman aged 18-35 years in good health.

The CDR3 nucleotides are TGTGCCAGCAGCTCCATTAGCGGGCTCACAGATACGCAGTATTTT. Its protein is CASSSISGLTDTQYF. This sequence joins TRBV7-2 and TRBJ2-3; TRBD2 aligns across 7 bases. CDR3 length: 15 amino acids. The germline V gene has CDR1 SGHTA and CDR2 FQGNSA. Trimming removed 4 bases from V and 2 bases from J; junction bases left unmatched: 6.